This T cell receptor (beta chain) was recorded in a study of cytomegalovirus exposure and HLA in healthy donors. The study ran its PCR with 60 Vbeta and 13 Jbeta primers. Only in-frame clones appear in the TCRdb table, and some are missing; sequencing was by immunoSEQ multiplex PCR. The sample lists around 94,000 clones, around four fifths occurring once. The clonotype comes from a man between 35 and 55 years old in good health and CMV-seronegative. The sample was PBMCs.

CDR3 coding DNA: TGCAGCGTTGGGACAGGGTACACTGAAGCTTTCTTT. Amino acids: CSVGTGYTEAFF. The V and J genes are TRBV29-1 and TRBJ1-1; 8 bases are a match to TRBD1. J gave up 3 bases and V 4 bases, and 1 base lay outside the gene matches. Looked up from germline, CDR1 is SQVTM and CDR2 is ANQGSEA. The CDR3 has 12 residues.